This note documents a single T cell receptor (beta chain) sequence. At one of its ends the junction is not consistent with the germline gene, which may arise from a read error. The sample contains more than one DNA sequence encoding this CDR3. This record comes from a study of control samples from healthy donors and cancer patients. Generated by immunoSEQ multiplex PCR, the TCRdb table keeps only in-frame clones and is missing some. The sample includes 190,000 or so clones, 80% to 95% of them seen just once. The CDR3 spans 13 residues. Looked up from germline, CDR1 is ENHRY and CDR2 is SYGVKD. The chain is built from TRBV10-3 and TRBJ1-2, with D uncertain. The clonotype comes from a man aged 18 to 30 in good health. Sequencing was done on a sample of blood. CDR3 sequence reads: CAISGRANYGYTF. In DNA, the CDR3 is TGCGCCATCAGTGGACGAGCAAACTATGGCTACACCTTC.